Below are 7 T cell receptor beta chains sequenced from a single sample in a study of Graves' ophthalmopathy and Graves' hyperthyroidism (dated 2018 in TCRdb). Instrument used: Illumina HiSeq 2000. TCR beta CDR3 regions were amplified from RNA transcripts for repertoire sequencing. The first round of RT-PCR was done with HTBI primers and the Qiagen OneStep RT-PCR kit, and was followed by a second round of multiplex PCR, then size selection and purification. The public reads were run again by TCRdb, first through fastp at Q25 and then through MiXCR, and only productive beta chains were kept. Identical CDR3 proteins give one entry, which carries the most common genes and DNA. The sample table shows roughly 380,000 distinct CDR3 sequences, and just over 15% are seen once. About 7.3% of the sample is held by the ten biggest clonotypes. Sequenced material: peripheral blood. The receptor source for this set is a woman aged 18-29 years with stable Graves' hyperthyroidism. Donor details come from another sample of the same person, matched by shared clones.

This clonotype was counted ten times or more. The CDR3 protein is CASSESKEGQPQHF. The CDR3 coding sequence is TGCGCCAGCAGTGAGTCAAAAGAGGGTCAGCCCCAGCATTTT. The chain joins TRBV10-2 to TRBJ1-5; D remains unclear. Germline loops: CDR1 WSHSY, CDR2 SAAADI. Trimming shortened V by 0 bases and J by 6 bases, and 9 bases separated the two germline ends. The CDR3 runs to 14 residues.

The sample holds many counts of this clonotype. The J gene is TRBJ1-1, the V gene TRBV5-1; D remains ambiguous. CDR3 length: 12 amino acids. CDR1 is SGHRS and CDR2 is YFSETQ in the germline V gene. The V end lost 1 base, the J end lost 7 bases, and 8 bases lay between the germline ends. The DNA of the CDR3 is TGCGCCAGCAGCTTGAGCCTCAATGAAGCTTTCTTT. Translation gives CASSLSLNEAFF.

This clonotype was observed many times. The chain is built from TRBV19 and TRBJ1-2, with a possible D match to TRBD1 (5 bases). Germline assignment: CDR1 LNHDA and CDR2 SQIVND (reference sequence). V was shortened by 7 bases and J by 8 bases, with 20 bases between the two germline ends. The length of the CDR3 is 14 residues. CDR3 DNA: TGTGCCAGTATCCCGTCGGGCAGGGCAGAAGGCTACACCTTC. Amino acids: CASIPSGRAEGYTF.

This clonotype was seen repeatedly, ten times or more. The chain uses TRBV12-3 or TRBV12-4 and TRBJ2-7; TRBD2 is a possible D gene (6 bases). The CDR3 runs to 15 residues. The V end lost 0 bases, the J end lost 3 bases, and 12 bases lay between the germline ends. The CDR3 DNA reads TGTGCCAGCAGTTTAGCTGGACTACGTCGCTACGAGCAGTACTTC. Translation: CASSLAGLRRYEQYF.

In its sample, this clonotype was seen many times. The CDR3 DNA is TGTGCCAGCAGTCCCGGGACAGGGCCCCAAGAGACCCAGTACTTC. Translation gives CASSPGTGPQETQYF. V usage is TRBV7-9 and J usage is TRBJ2-5, with 9 bases lining up with TRBD1. Germline values: CDR1 SEHNR, CDR2 FQNEAQ (reference sequence). The V gene end was trimmed by 6 bases and the J gene end by 1 base; junction bases not matched to a gene: 6. This CDR3 comprises 15 residues.

This clonotype was seen ten or more times. The chain combines TRBV27 with TRBJ1-1; D is unresolved. V was clipped by 6 bases and J by 6 bases, with 8 bases between them. Germline V lookup: CDR1 MNHEY, CDR2 SMNVEV (reference sequence). CDR3 length: 11 amino acids. CDR3: CASSRGPEAFF. CDR3 in DNA: TGTGCCAGCAGCCGTGGACCTGAAGCTTTCTTT.

This clonotype has a count of ten or more. J is TRBJ1-1 and V is TRBV4-2, with D perhaps matching TRBD1 (5 bases). Trimming cost V 0 bases and J 7 bases, with 12 bases left between them. Germline CDR1 reads LGHNA; CDR2 reads YNFKEQ. The CDR3 consists of 14 residues. The CDR3 is CASSQDQGWGEAFF. The DNA of the CDR3 is TGTGCCAGCAGCCAAGATCAGGGATGGGGTGAAGCTTTCTTT.